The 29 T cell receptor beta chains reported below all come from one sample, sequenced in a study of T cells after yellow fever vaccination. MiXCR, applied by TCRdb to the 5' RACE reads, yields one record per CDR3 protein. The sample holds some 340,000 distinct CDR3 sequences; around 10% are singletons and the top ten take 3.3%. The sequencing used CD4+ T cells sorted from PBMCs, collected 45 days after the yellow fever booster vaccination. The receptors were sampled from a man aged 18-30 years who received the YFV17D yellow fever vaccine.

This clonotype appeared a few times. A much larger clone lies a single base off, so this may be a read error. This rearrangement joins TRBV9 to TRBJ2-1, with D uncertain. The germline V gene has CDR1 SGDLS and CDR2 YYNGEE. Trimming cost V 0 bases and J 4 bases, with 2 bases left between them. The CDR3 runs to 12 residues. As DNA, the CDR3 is TGTGCCAGCAGCGTAGAGTACAATGAGCAGTTCTTC. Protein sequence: CASSVEYNEQFF.

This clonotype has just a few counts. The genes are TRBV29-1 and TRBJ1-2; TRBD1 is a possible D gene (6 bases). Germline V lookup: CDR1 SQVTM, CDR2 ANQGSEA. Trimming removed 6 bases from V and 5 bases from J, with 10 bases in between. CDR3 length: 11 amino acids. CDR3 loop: CSVLQGYGYTF. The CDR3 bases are TGCAGCGTGTTACAGGGTTATGGCTACACCTTC.

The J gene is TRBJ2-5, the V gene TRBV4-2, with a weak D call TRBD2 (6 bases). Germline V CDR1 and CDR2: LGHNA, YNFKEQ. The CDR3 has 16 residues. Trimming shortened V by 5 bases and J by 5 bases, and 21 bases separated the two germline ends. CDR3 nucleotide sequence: TGTGCCAGCAGCGACCTGACTAGGGCGAGCGGGGAGACCCAGTACTTC. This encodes CASSDLTRASGETQYF.

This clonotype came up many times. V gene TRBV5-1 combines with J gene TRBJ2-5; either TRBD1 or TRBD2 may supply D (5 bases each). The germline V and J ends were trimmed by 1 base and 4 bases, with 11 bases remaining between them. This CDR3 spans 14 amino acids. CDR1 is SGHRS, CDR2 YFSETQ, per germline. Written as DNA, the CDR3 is TGCGCCAGCAGCTTGCCGGGGCCGGGAGAGACCCAGTACTTC. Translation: CASSLPGPGETQYF.

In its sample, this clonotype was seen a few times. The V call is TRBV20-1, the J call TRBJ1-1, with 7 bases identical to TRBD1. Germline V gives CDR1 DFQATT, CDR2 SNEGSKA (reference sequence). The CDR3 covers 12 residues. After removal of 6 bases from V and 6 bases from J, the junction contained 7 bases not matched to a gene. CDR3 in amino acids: CSAPRQGPEAFF. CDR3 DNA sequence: TGCAGTGCCCCGAGACAGGGTCCTGAAGCTTTCTTT.

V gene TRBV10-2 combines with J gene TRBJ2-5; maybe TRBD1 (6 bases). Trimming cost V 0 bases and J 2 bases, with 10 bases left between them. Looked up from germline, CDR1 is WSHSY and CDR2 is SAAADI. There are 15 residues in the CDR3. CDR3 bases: TGCGCCAGCAGTGAGTCGACAGGACCGCAAGAGACCCAGTACTTC. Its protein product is CASSESTGPQETQYF.

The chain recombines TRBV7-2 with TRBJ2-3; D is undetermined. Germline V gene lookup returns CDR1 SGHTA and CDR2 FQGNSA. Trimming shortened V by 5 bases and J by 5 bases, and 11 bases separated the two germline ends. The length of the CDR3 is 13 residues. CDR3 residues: CASSPIFGDTQYF. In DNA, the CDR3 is TGTGCCAGCAGCCCGATCTTTGGAGATACGCAGTATTTT.

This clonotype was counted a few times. The CDR3 DNA reads as TGCAGTGCTGGGGCGGGTGCCCCCTACAATGAGCAGTTCTTC. It codes for CSAGAGAPYNEQFF. This chain connects TRBV20-1 to TRBJ2-1; TRBD1 or TRBD2 may be the D gene (5 bases each). Deletions cut 5 bases from V and 2 bases from J, with 13 bases between. The CDR3 length is 14 residues. The V gene's germline CDR1 is DFQATT and CDR2 SNEGSKA (reference sequence).

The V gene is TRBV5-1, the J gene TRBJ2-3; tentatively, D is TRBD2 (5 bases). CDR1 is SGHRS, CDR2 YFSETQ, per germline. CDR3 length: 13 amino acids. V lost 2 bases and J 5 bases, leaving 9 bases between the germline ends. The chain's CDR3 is CASSLPGEDTQYF. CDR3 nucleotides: TGCGCCAGCAGCTTACCCGGGGAAGATACGCAGTATTTT.

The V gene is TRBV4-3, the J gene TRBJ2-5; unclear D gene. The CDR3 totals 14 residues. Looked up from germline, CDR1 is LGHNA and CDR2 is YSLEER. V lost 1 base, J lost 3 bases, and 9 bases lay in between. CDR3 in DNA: TGCGCCAGCAGCCAAGTTGAAACTGAAGAGACCCAGTACTTC. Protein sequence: CASSQVETEETQYF.

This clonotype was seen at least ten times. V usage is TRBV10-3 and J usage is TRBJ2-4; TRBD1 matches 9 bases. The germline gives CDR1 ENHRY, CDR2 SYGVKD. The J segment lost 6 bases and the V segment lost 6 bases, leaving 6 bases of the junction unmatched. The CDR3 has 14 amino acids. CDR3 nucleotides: TGTGCCATCAGCACGACAGGGGGGGGAAACATTCAGTACTTC. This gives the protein CAISTTGGGNIQYF.

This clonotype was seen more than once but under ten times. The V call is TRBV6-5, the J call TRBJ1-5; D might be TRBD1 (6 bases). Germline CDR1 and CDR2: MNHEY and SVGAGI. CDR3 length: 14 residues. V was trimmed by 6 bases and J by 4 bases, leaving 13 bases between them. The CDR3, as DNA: TGTGCCAGCAGGTTCCAGGGGAGTAATCAGCCCCAGCATTTT. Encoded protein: CASRFQGSNQPQHF.

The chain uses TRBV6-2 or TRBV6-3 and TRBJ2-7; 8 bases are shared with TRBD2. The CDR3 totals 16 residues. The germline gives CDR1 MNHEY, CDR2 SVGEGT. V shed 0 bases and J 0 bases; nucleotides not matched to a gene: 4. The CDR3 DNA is TGTGCCAGCAGTTACTCAGCGGGGGTCCTCTCCTACGAGCAGTACTTC. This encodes CASSYSAGVLSYEQYF.

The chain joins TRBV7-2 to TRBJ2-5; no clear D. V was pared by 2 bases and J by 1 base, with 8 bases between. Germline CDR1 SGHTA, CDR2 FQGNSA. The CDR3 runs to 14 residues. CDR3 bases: TGTGCCAGCAGCTTAAGGTGGTCCCAAGAGACCCAGTACTTC. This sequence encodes CASSLRWSQETQYF.

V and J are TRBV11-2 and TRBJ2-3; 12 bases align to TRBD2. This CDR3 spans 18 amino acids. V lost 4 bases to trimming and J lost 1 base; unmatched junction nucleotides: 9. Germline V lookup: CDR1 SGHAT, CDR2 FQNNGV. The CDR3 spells CASSSPLAGGPGTDTQYF. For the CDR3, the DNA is TGTGCCAGCAGCTCACCCCTAGCGGGGGGGCCCGGCACAGATACGCAGTATTTT. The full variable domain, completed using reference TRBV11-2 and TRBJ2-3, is EAGVAQSPRYKIIEKRQSVAFWCNPISGHATLYWYQQILGQGPKLLIQFQNNGVVDDSQLPKDRFSAERLKGVDSTLKIQPAKLEDSAVYLCASSSPLAGGPGTDTQYFGPGTRLTVL.

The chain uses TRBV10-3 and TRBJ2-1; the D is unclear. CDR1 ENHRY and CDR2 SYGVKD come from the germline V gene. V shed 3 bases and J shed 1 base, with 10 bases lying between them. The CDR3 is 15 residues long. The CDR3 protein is CAISDRGLSYNEQFF. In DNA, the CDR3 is TGTGCCATCAGTGACCGTGGGCTGTCCTACAATGAGCAGTTCTTC.

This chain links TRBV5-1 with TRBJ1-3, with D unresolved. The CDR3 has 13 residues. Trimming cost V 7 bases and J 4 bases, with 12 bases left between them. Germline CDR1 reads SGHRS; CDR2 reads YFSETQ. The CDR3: CASRSTDGNTIYF. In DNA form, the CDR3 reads TGCGCCAGCCGCTCGACCGACGGAAACACCATATATTTT.

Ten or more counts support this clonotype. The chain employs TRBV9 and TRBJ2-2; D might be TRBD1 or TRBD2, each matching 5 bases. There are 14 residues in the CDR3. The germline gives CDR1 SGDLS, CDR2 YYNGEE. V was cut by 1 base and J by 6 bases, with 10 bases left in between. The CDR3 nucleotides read TGTGCCAGCAGCGTAAGAGGGGTGTCCGGGGAGCTGTTTTTT. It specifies CASSVRGVSGELFF. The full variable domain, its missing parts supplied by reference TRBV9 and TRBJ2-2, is DSGVTQTPKHLITATGQRVTLRCSPRSGDLSVYWYQQSLDQGLQFLIQYYNGEERAKGNILERFSAQQFPDLHSELNLSSLELGDSALYFCASSVRGVSGELFFGEGSRLTVL.

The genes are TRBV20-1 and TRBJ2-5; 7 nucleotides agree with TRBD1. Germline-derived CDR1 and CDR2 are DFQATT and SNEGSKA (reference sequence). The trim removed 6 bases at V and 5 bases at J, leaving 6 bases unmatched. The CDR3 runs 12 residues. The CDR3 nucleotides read TGCAGTGCCCACAGGGGCGGGGAGACCCAGTACTTC. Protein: CSAHRGGETQYF.

The CDR3 DNA is TGTGCCAGCAGCTACAGGAGCCTTACCTACGAGCAGTACTTC. This sequence encodes CASSYRSLTYEQYF. The J gene is TRBJ2-7, the V gene TRBV6-5; TRBD1 might be the D (5 bases). The germline CDR1 and CDR2 sequences are MNHEY and SVGAGI. The length of the CDR3 is 14 residues. The ends were cut back, 6 bases at V and 2 bases at J, with 14 bases in the middle.

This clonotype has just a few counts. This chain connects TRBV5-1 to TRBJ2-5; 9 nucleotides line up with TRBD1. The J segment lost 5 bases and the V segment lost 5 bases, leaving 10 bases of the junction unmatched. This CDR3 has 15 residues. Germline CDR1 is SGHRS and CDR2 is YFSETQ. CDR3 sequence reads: CASRDEGQGIETQYF. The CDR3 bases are TGCGCCAGCAGAGACGAGGGACAGGGTATTGAGACCCAGTACTTC.

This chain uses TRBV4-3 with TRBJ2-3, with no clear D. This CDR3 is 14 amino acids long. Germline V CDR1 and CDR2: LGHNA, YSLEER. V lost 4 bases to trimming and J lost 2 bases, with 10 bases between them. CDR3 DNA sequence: TGCGCCAGCAGCCGTTGGACGGCCACAGATACGCAGTATTTT. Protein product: CASSRWTATDTQYF.

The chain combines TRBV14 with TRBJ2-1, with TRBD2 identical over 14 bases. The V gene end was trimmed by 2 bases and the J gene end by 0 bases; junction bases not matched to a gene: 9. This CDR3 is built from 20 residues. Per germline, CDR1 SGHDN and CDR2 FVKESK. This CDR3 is CASSQRKGLAGGFSYNEQFF. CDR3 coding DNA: TGTGCCAGCAGCCAACGGAAAGGACTAGCGGGGGGCTTCTCCTACAATGAGCAGTTCTTC. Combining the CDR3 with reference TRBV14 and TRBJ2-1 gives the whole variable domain EAGVTQFPSHSVIEKGQTVTLRCDPISGHDNLYWYRRVMGKEIKFLLHFVKESKQDESGMPNNRFLAERTGGTYSTLKVQPAELEDSGVYFCASSQRKGLAGGFSYNEQFFGPGTRLTVL.

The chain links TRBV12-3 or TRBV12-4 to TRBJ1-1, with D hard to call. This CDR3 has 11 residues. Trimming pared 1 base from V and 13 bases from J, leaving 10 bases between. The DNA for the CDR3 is TGTGCCAGCAGTTTAGGTGGGCCGGTTTTCTTT. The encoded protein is CASSLGGPVFF.

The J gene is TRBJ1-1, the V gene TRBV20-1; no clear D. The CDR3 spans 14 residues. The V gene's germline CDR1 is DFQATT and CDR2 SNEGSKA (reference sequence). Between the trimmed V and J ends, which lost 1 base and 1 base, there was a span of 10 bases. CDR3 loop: CSARVGPPNTEAFF. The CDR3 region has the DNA TGCAGTGCTAGAGTCGGACCGCCGAACACTGAAGCTTTCTTT.

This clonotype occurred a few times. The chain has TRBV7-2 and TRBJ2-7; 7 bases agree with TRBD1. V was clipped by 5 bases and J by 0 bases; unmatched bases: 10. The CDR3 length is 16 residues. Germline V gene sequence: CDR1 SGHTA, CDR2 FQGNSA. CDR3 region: CASSRNPGQNSYEQYF. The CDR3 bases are TGTGCCAGCAGCAGGAACCCGGGACAGAACTCCTACGAGCAGTACTTC.

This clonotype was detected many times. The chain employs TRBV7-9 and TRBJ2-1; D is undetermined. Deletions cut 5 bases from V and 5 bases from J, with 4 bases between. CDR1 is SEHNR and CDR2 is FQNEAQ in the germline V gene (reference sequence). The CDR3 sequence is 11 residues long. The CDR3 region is CASSQDNEQFF. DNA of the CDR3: TGTGCCAGCAGCCAGGACAATGAGCAGTTCTTC.

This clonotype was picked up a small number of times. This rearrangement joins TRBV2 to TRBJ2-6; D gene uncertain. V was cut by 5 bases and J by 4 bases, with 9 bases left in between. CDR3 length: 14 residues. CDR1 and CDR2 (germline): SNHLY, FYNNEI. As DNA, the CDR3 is TGTGCCAGCAGTCCTGAGACCGGGGCCAACGTCCTGACTTTC. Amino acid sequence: CASSPETGANVLTF.

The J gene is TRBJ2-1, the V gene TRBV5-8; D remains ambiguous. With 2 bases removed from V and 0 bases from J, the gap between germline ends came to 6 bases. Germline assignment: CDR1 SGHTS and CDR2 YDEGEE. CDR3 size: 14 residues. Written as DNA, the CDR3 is TGTGCCAGCAGCTTCCAGAGCTCCTACAATGAGCAGTTCTTC. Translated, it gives CASSFQSSYNEQFF.